The rows below give T cell receptor beta chains drawn from one sample of a study of T-cell memory formation after mild COVID-19. A single record per CDR3 protein comes from TCRdb applying MiXCR to the 5' RACE reads. The data contain 90,000 to 130,000 distinct CDR3 sequences, over 15% of them singletons. Specimen: PBMCs or a T cell subset sorted from them (not recorded which). The receptors derive from a man in his late teens or twenties who had mild COVID-19 (a few samples of this study predate the infection). Cell type and time point are not known. Each CDR3 is given with its conserved first and last residue. Each record gives: clone size, J gene, V gene, D gene, CDR3 DNA, CDR3 protein. D genes are given only for firm matches. Rows give clone size only sometimes, using once, few, many, or a class for an expanded clone.

abundance: many
j_gene: TRBJ2-2
v_gene: TRBV5-5
d_gene: TRBD2
CDR3nt: TGTGCCAGCAGCTTGAGACTAGCGGGGGCGACCGGGGAGCTGTTTTTT
CDR3aa: CASSLRLAGATGELFF

abundance: NA
j_gene: TRBJ2-1
v_gene: TRBV7-2
d_gene: TRBD2
CDR3nt: TGTGCCAGCAGCGTGGGGACTAGCGGCGCCTACAATGAGCAGTTCTTC
CDR3aa: CASSVGTSGAYNEQFF

abundance: many
j_gene: TRBJ2-5
v_gene: TRBV7-9
d_gene: NA
CDR3nt: TGTGCCAGCAGCCGACGAAGGGCGGGGGAGACCCAGTACTTC
CDR3aa: CASSRRRAGETQYF

abundance: NA
j_gene: TRBJ2-7
v_gene: TRBV5-1
d_gene: NA
CDR3nt: TGCGCCAGCAGCTTGTTTAACGCGGCCGGAGAGCAGTACTTC
CDR3aa: CASSLFNAAGEQYF

abundance: many
j_gene: TRBJ2-3
v_gene: TRBV5-1
d_gene: NA
CDR3nt: TGCGCCAGCAGCTCCAACGCTCAGGATACGCAGTATTTT
CDR3aa: CASSSNAQDTQYF

abundance: NA
j_gene: TRBJ1-6
v_gene: TRBV10-3
d_gene: NA
CDR3nt: TGTGCCATCACTAACCGGGCCCCAACCGGTAATTCACCCCTCCACTTT
CDR3aa: CAITNRAPTGNSPLHF

abundance: NA
j_gene: TRBJ2-5
v_gene: TRBV5-1
d_gene: TRBD1
CDR3nt: TGCGCCAGCAGCTCACAGGGGGGAGAGACCCAGTACTTC
CDR3aa: CASSSQGGETQYF

abundance: NA
j_gene: TRBJ2-1
v_gene: TRBV14
d_gene: NA
CDR3nt: TGTGCCAGCAGCCAGAGGAACGGCGGGTACAATGAGCAGTTCTTC
CDR3aa: CASSQRNGGYNEQFF

abundance: few
j_gene: TRBJ2-5
v_gene: TRBV4-2
d_gene: NA
CDR3nt: TGTGCCAGCAGCCGGACCGTGGTAAGGAGGGAGACCCAGTACTTC
CDR3aa: CASSRTVVRRETQYF

abundance: many
j_gene: TRBJ1-1
v_gene: TRBV12-3/TRBV12-4
d_gene: NA
CDR3nt: TGTGCCAGCAGTTTTGAGACCATGAACACTGAAGCTTTCTTT
CDR3aa: CASSFETMNTEAFF

abundance: few
j_gene: TRBJ1-5
v_gene: TRBV12-3/TRBV12-4
d_gene: TRBD1
CDR3nt: TGTGCCAGCAGTCTGATGACAGGGAGCAATCAGCCCCAGCATTTT
CDR3aa: CASSLMTGSNQPQHF

abundance: NA
j_gene: TRBJ2-3
v_gene: TRBV5-4
d_gene: NA
CDR3nt: TGTGCCAGCAGCCAGGACCAGATTGTTGCAGATACGCAGTATTTT
CDR3aa: CASSQDQIVADTQYF